This TCR beta chain is drawn from a study of OX40 agonist ivuxolimab in advanced cancers. The table came from immunoSEQ multiplex PCR; TCRdb's copy has only in-frame clones and leaves some out. Counted here are about 25,000 clones, roughly 77% occurring once; the ten biggest clones make up about 32%. The TCR was taken from an adult with an advanced solid tumor such as melanoma, head and neck, liver or kidney cancer. The source was CD4+ or CD8+ T cells sorted from blood, collected in a trial of the OX40 agonist ivuxolimab.

For the CDR3, the DNA is TGTGCCAGCAGCTTTGAAAGCTATAATTCACCCCTCCACTTT. This gives the protein CASSFESYNSPLHF. The chain links TRBV4-2 to TRBJ1-6; D is ambiguous. The germline CDR1 and CDR2 sequences are LGHNA and YNFKEQ. This CDR3 comprises 14 residues. Trimming took 5 bases from V and 3 from J, leaving 8 bases between them.